This T cell receptor (beta chain) stems from a study of blood T cell repertoires in COVID-19. Study background: Researchers got acute and convalescent COVID-19 samples from the United States, Italy and Spain. Nucleic acid was either cDNA or gDNA, and it came from T cells, B-cell-depleted T cells, or PBMCs.

In the original workflow: Amplification of reference gene primers was used by the study to estimate nucleated cell counts. Clones were read by immunoSEQ multiplex PCR, and TCRdb kept only the in-frame ones, dropping some. V and J calls and clone size come straight from that table; D and trimming were deduced from the DNA. Here the sample spans approximately 160,000 clones, almost 85% being singletons. This clone was observed at least ten times. After removal of 4 bases from V and 3 bases from J, the junction contained 7 bases not matched to a gene. The CDR3 contains 16 residues. The germline CDR1 and CDR2 sequences are LGHDT and YNNKEL (reference sequence).

The specimen sequenced was peripheral blood. The J gene is TRBJ2-7, the V gene TRBV3-1 (or the pseudogene TRBV3-2); 12 nucleotides match TRBD2. This TCR was recovered from a man between 18 and 35 years old with active or convalescent COVID-19. CDR3 sequence: CASSRSSGGGNYEQYF. CDR3 coding DNA: TGTGCCAGCAGCCGATCTAGCGGGGGGGGTAACTACGAGCAGTACTTC.